Listed below are T cell receptor beta chains from one sample, sequenced in a study of OX40 agonist ivuxolimab in advanced cancers. The method was immunoSEQ multiplex PCR; TCRdb's version includes in-frame clones alone and lacks a portion of them. The sample records 35,000 to 45,000 clones, 86% being singletons. The starting material was CD4+ or CD8+ T cells sorted from blood, obtained in a trial of the OX40 agonist ivuxolimab. These receptors originate from an adult with an advanced solid tumor such as melanoma, head and neck, liver or kidney cancer. The CDR3 runs from the conserved cysteine through the conserved F or W. A D gene is named only where the DNA matches it firmly. Rows give clone size only sometimes, using once, few, many, or a class for an expanded clone.

j_call: TRBJ2-3; v_call: TRBV9; clone_size: .; d_call: TRBD2; cdr3_aa: CASSVVAGGRTDTQYF; cdr3_nt: TGTGCCAGCAGCGTAGTCGCGGGAGGGCGCACAGATACGCAGTATTTT
j_call: TRBJ1-3; v_call: TRBV21-1; clone_size: .; d_call: .; cdr3_aa: CASSKPGGGNTIYF; cdr3_nt: TGTGCCAGCAGCAAACCTGGGGGGGGAAACACCATATATTTT
j_call: TRBJ1-3; v_call: TRBV7-9; clone_size: few; d_call: .; cdr3_aa: CASSLSSAEVMGNTIYF; cdr3_nt: TGTGCCAGCAGCTTGTCTTCGGCGGAGGTTATGGGAAACACCATATATTTT
j_call: TRBJ2-1; v_call: TRBV28; clone_size: .; d_call: TRBD2; cdr3_aa: CASTLWPSGYNEQFF; cdr3_nt: TGTGCCAGCACCCTGTGGCCTAGCGGATACAATGAGCAGTTCTTC
j_call: TRBJ2-2; v_call: TRBV6-5; clone_size: .; d_call: TRBD2; cdr3_aa: CASSYGGGAAGELFF; cdr3_nt: TGTGCCAGCAGTTACGGCGGGGGGGCGGCCGGGGAGCTGTTTTTT
j_call: TRBJ1-2; v_call: TRBV4-3; clone_size: .; d_call: .; cdr3_aa: CASSQDKGLNYGYTF; cdr3_nt: TGCGCCAGCAGCCAAGATAAGGGCCTAAACTATGGCTACACCTTC
j_call: TRBJ1-2; v_call: TRBV21-1; clone_size: .; d_call: .; cdr3_aa: CASSKFGVGYTF; cdr3_nt: TGTGCCAGCAGCAAATTTGGGGTTGGCTACACCTTC
j_call: TRBJ2-3; v_call: TRBV7-6; clone_size: .; d_call: .; cdr3_aa: CASSLLLDTQYF; cdr3_nt: TGTGCCAGCAGCTTATTGTTAGATACGCAGTATTTT
j_call: TRBJ2-7; v_call: TRBV6-6; clone_size: .; d_call: TRBD1; cdr3_aa: CASSYITGQGLDEQYF; cdr3_nt: TGTGCCAGCAGTTACATAACGGGACAGGGTCTAGACGAGCAGTACTTC
j_call: TRBJ2-7; v_call: TRBV30; clone_size: once; d_call: TRBD1; cdr3_aa: CAWSLQGREQYF; cdr3_nt: TGTGCCTGGAGCTTACAGGGGCGCGAGCAGTACTTC
j_call: TRBJ2-7; v_call: TRBV6-5; clone_size: .; d_call: .; cdr3_aa: CASSYNYPAEQYF; cdr3_nt: TGTGCCAGCAGTTACAACTATCCCGCAGAGCAGTACTTC
j_call: TRBJ1-5; v_call: TRBV4-1; clone_size: .; d_call: .; cdr3_aa: CASSQDYQGKNQPQHF; cdr3_nt: TGCGCCAGCAGCCAAGATTATCAGGGGAAGAATCAGCCCCAGCATTTT
j_call: TRBJ1-3; v_call: TRBV11-2; clone_size: few; d_call: .; cdr3_aa: CASSQPPQNTIYF; cdr3_nt: TGTGCCAGCAGCCAACCACCCCAGAACACCATATATTTT
j_call: TRBJ1-1; v_call: TRBV5-4; clone_size: .; d_call: .; cdr3_aa: CASPSTGDGGTEAFF; cdr3_nt: TGTGCCAGCCCTTCTACCGGGGATGGGGGCACTGAAGCTTTCTTT
j_call: TRBJ1-2; v_call: TRBV9; clone_size: .; d_call: TRBD1; cdr3_aa: CASRGGTGRGYTF; cdr3_nt: TGTGCCAGCAGGGGAGGGACAGGACGGGGCTACACCTTC